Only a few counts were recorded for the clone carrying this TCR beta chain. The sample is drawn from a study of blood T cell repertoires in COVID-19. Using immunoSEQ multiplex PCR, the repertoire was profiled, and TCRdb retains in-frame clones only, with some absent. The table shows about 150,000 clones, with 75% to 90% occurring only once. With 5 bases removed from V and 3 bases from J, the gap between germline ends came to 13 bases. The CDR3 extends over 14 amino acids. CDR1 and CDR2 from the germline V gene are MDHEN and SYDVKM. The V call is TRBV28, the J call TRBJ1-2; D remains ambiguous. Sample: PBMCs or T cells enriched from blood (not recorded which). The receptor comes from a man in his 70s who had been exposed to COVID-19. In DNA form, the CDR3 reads TGTGCCAGCAGTCCCCGCGGGGTCTACTATGGCTACACCTTC. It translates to CASSPRGVYYGYTF.